The 9 T cell receptor beta chains below were found in one sample sequenced in a study of CD4 T cell repertoires in COVID-19 (dated by TCRdb to the early 2020s). Uncultured memory T cell samples were sequenced directly after ex vivo isolation. Libraries were made using the immunoSEQ multiplex PCR assay. TCRdb limited this immuneACCESS table to in-frame rearrangements with V and J called. A share of clones is missing; checked studies link under half to unresolved V genes, and the rest is unexplained. In all, the sample holds about 24,000 clones, and over 90% of those were seen once. Jointly, the top ten make up 0.66% of the sample. The specimen was circulating follicular helper CD4+ T cells (cTfh) from blood, collected before the COVID-19 pandemic. The sample's cell subset or site label, in plain terms: circulating T follicular helper cells. The receptors shown here come from a human donor who had COVID-19.

V usage is TRBV25-1 and J usage is TRBJ2-7, with 7 positions matching TRBD1. Losses at the gene ends were 2 bases for V and 2 bases for J; bases not matched to a gene: 3. This CDR3 contains 14 residues. CDR1 is MGHDK and CDR2 is SYGVNS in the germline V gene. CDR3 DNA: TGTGCCAGCAGTGAACAGGGGGTGACCTACGAGCAGTACTTC. Translated: CASSEQGVTYEQYF.

The chain couples TRBV9 to TRBJ1-1; perhaps TRBD1 as D (6 bases). This CDR3 comprises 15 residues. Trimming stripped 3 bases from V and 4 bases from J, with 16 bases between. From germline, CDR1 is SGDLS and CDR2 YYNGEE. The CDR3 loop is CASSEKQGLITEAFF. DNA of the CDR3: TGTGCCAGCAGCGAGAAACAGGGTCTCATCACTGAAGCTTTCTTT.

The V gene is TRBV6-4, the J gene TRBJ1-2, with unresolved D. V lost 5 bases and J 4 bases, leaving 23 bases between the germline ends. Germline V gene lookup returns CDR1 MRHNA and CDR2 SNTAGT. The CDR3 extends over 17 amino acids. The CDR3, as DNA: TGTGCCAGCAGTTTGGAGCACCCACACGGAAAGACCTATGGCTACACCTTC. Translated, it gives CASSLEHPHGKTYGYTF.

This clone was seen once. This chain links TRBV6-1 with TRBJ1-1; the match to TRBD1 covers 8 bases. With 6 bases clipped from V and 4 bases from J, the junction kept 10 bases outside the gene matches. Per germline, CDR1 MNHNS and CDR2 SASEGT. The CDR3 spans 15 residues. For the CDR3, the DNA is TGTGCCAGCAGCATCGGACAGGGCGGGGGCACTGAAGCTTTCTTT. Amino acids: CASSIGQGGGTEAFF.

The chain employs TRBV7-3 and TRBJ2-2; tentative D call: TRBD1 (6 bases). V was cut by 4 bases and J by 7 bases, with 13 bases left in between. The CDR3 covers 14 residues. The germline V gene has CDR1 SGHTA and CDR2 FQGTGA. The CDR3 here is CASSSQPGVGELFF. DNA for the CDR3: TGTGCCAGCAGCTCCCAGCCAGGGGTCGGGGAGCTGTTTTTT.

The chain couples TRBV6-5 to TRBJ1-3; no clear D gene. Trimming stripped 2 bases from V and 1 base from J, with 9 bases between. CDR1 MNHEY and CDR2 SVGAGI come from the germline V gene. The CDR3 has 15 residues. In nucleotides, the CDR3 is TGTGCCAGCAGTTACGGGAGTCCTTCTGGAAACACCATATATTTT. Translated, it gives CASSYGSPSGNTIYF.

V gene TRBV2 combines with J gene TRBJ1-4, with 10 positions matching TRBD1. With V trimmed by 7 bases and J by 7 bases, 12 bases remained unmatched. Germline lookup yields CDR1 SNHLY and CDR2 FYNNEI. CDR3 length equals 16 residues. This chain's CDR3 is CASIEAPGQGSEKLFF. CDR3 bases: TGTGCCAGCATTGAGGCCCCGGGACAGGGGAGTGAAAAACTGTTTTTT.

The V and J genes are TRBV5-1 and TRBJ1-5; possibly TRBD1 for D (5 bases). CDR3 length equals 14 residues. Trimming shortened V by 0 bases and J by 7 bases, and 11 bases separated the two germline ends. Germline V lookup: CDR1 SGHRS, CDR2 YFSETQ. DNA for the CDR3: TGCGCCAGCAGCTTGGGGGAGGGGCCCCAGCCCCAGCATTTT. Protein: CASSLGEGPQPQHF. Full variable domain (missing parts from reference TRBV5-1 and TRBJ1-5): KAGVTQTPRYLIKTRGQQVTLSCSPISGHRSVSWYQQTPGQGLQFLFEYFSETQRNKGNFPGRFSGRQFSNSRSEMNVSTLELGDSALYLCASSLGEGPQPQHFGDGTRLSIL.

This clone was detected once. J is TRBJ1-3 and V is TRBV6-1; D call uncertain. The germline V gene encodes CDR1 MNHNS and CDR2 SASEGT. V was shortened by 1 base and J by 4 bases, with 5 bases between the two germline ends. The CDR3 runs 13 residues. The CDR3 DNA reads TGTGCCAGCAGTGAAGATCGGGGAAACACCATATATTTT. Protein: CASSEDRGNTIYF.